This TCR beta chain is from a study of T cell responses to AZD1222 COVID-19 vaccine. V was trimmed by 3 bases and J by 0 bases, leaving 9 bases between them. The CDR3 consists of 15 residues. Per the germline V gene, CDR1 is MDHEN and CDR2 is SYDVKM. Libraries were prepared by immunoSEQ multiplex PCR; TCRdb keeps only in-frame clonotypes and omits some of them. The sample lists over 120,000 clones; 80% to 95% were seen once. The sample holds one count of this clone. The antigen remains undetermined. Analysis merged second doses at about 4 or about 12 weeks. General study findings and limits: Unmutated variant regions reportedly attract nearly half of all spike-specific TCRs. Recipients of AZD1222 seropositive at baseline numbered only 5 to 7. Rises in breadth and depth of Spike-specific TCRs came after two AZD1222 doses.

This clonotype was sampled from an adult who received the AZD1222 COVID-19 vaccine. V gene TRBV28 combines with J gene TRBJ1-5; no clear D. The sequencing used peripheral blood, collected 28 days after the second AZD1222 dose. The CDR3: CASSLLSSSNQPQHF. CDR3 nucleotide sequence: TGTGCCAGCAGTTTGTTAAGTAGTAGCAATCAGCCCCAGCATTTT.